This TCR beta chain originates from a study of OX40 agonist ivuxolimab in advanced cancers. Repertoires were generated with immunoSEQ multiplex PCR, while TCRdb's copy carries only in-frame clones and drops some. The data hold some 50,000 clones, with 85% to 90% observed a single time. This CDR3 is built from 17 residues. V was clipped by 3 bases and J by 3 bases; unmatched bases: 13. The germline CDR1 and CDR2 sequences are SGHNT and YYREEE (reference sequence). The origin of this receptor is an adult with an advanced solid tumor such as melanoma, head and neck, liver or kidney cancer. The J gene is TRBJ2-3, the V gene TRBV5-4; 7 nucleotides align to TRBD2. The specimen was CD4+ or CD8+ T cells sorted from blood, collected in a trial of the OX40 agonist ivuxolimab. The CDR3 DNA follows: TGTGCCAGCAGCTCGGATTCCGTCCTAGCGGATACAGATACGCAGTATTTT. The encoded protein is CASSSDSVLADTDTQYF.